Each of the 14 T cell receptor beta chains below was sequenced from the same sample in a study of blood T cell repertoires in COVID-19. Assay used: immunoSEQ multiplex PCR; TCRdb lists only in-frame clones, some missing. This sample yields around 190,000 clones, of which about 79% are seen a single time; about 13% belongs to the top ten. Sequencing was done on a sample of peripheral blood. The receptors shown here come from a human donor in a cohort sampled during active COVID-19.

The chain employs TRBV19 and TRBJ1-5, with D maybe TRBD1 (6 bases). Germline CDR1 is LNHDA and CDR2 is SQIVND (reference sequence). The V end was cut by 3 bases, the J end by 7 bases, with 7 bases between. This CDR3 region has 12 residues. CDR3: CASSMGAQPQHF. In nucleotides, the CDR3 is TGTGCCAGTAGTATGGGGGCCCAGCCCCAGCATTTT.

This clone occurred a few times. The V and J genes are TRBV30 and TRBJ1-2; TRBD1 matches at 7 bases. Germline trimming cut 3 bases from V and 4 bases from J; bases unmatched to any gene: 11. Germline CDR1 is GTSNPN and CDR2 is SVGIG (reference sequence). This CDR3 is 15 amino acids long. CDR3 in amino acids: CAWRATGTAFYGYTF. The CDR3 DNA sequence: TGTGCCTGGAGGGCTACCGGGACAGCTTTCTATGGCTACACCTTC.

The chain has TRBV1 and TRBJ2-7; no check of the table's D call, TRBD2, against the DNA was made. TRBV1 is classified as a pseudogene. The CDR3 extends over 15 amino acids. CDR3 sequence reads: CTSSPPRLAGAEQYF. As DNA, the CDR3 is TGCACCAGCAGCCCTCCTAGACTAGCGGGAGCCGAGCAGTACTTC.

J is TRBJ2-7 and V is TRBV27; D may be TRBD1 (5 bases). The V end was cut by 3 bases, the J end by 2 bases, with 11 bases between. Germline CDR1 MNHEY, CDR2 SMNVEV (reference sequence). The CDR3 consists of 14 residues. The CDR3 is CASSFQGKAYEQYF. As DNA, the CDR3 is TGTGCCAGCAGTTTTCAGGGCAAAGCCTACGAGCAGTACTTC.

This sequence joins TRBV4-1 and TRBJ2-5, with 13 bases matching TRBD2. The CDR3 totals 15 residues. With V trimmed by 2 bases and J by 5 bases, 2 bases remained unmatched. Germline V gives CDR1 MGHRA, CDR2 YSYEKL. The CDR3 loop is CASSQTSGRGETQYF. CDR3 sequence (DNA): TGCGCCAGCAGCCAAACTAGCGGGAGGGGGGAGACCCAGTACTTC.

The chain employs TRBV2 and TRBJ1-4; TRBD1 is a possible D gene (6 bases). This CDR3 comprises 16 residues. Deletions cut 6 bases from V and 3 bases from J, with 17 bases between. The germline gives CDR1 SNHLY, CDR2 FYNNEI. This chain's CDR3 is CASRDGGGHANEKLFF. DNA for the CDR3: TGTGCCAGCAGGGATGGGGGGGGCCACGCTAATGAAAAACTGTTTTTT.

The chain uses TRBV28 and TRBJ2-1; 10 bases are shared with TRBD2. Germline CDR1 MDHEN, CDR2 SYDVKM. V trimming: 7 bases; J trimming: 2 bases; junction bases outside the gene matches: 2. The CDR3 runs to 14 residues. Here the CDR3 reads CASKGLATYNEQFF. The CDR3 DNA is TGTGCCAGCAAGGGACTAGCGACCTACAATGAGCAGTTCTTC.

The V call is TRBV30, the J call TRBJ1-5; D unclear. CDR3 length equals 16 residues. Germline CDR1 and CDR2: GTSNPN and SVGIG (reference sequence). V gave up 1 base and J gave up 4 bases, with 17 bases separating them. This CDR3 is CAWSGPWTGNNQPQHF. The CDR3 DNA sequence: TGTGCCTGGAGTGGACCATGGACGGGGAATAATCAGCCCCAGCATTTT.

As DNA, the CDR3 is TGTGCCAGCAGCCCCGACAGGGGGCGGCAGTACTTC. Its protein product is CASSPDRGRQYF. This chain connects TRBV6-5 to TRBJ2-7; TRBD1 aligns across 10 bases. Germline trimming cut 6 bases from V and 9 bases from J; bases unmatched to any gene: 5. This CDR3 is 12 amino acids long. Germline CDR1 reads MNHEY; CDR2 reads SVGAGI.

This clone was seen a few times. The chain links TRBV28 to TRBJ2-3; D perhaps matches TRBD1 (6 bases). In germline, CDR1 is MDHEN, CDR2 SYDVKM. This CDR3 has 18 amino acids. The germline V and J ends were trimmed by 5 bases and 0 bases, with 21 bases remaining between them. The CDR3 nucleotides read TGTGCCAGCAGTGCCCCTCCCCAAACAGGGTGGAGCACAGATACGCAGTATTTT. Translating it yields CASSAPPQTGWSTDTQYF.

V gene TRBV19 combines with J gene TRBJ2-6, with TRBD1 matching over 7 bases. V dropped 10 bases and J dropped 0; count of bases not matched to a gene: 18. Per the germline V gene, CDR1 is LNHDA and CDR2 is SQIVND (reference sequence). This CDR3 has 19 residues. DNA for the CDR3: TGTGCCACCGTTTCCAAACCGGGACAGATGTACTCTGGGGCCAACGTCCTGACTTTC. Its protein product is CATVSKPGQMYSGANVLTF.

The CDR3 DNA follows: TGTGCCAGCAGTTACAGGTGGACAAGGGGGACTGAAGCTTTCTTT. Its translation: CASSYRWTRGTEAFF. The rearrangement joins TRBV6-2 or TRBV6-3 to TRBJ1-1, with D possibly being TRBD1 (6 bases). The CDR3 is 15 amino acids. With 2 bases removed from V and 5 bases from J, the gap between germline ends came to 15 bases. The germline V gene encodes CDR1 MNHEY and CDR2 SVGEGT.

The CDR3 sequence: CARGGDRGSVLTF. The DNA for the CDR3 is TGTGCCCGAGGGGGGGACAGGGGTTCCGTCCTGACTTTC. J is TRBJ2-6 and V is TRBV30; 10 bases map to TRBD1. This CDR3 spans 13 amino acids. Germline CDR1 GTSNPN, CDR2 SVGIG (reference sequence). The V gene end was trimmed by 8 bases and the J gene end by 12 bases; junction bases not matched to a gene: 10.

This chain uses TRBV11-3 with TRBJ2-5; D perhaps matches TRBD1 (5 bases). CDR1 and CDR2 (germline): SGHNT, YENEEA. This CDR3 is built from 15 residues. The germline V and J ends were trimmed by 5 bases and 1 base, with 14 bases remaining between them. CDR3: CASSPGPTSQETQYF. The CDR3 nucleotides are TGTGCCAGCAGCCCAGGGCCGACTTCCCAAGAGACCCAGTACTTC.